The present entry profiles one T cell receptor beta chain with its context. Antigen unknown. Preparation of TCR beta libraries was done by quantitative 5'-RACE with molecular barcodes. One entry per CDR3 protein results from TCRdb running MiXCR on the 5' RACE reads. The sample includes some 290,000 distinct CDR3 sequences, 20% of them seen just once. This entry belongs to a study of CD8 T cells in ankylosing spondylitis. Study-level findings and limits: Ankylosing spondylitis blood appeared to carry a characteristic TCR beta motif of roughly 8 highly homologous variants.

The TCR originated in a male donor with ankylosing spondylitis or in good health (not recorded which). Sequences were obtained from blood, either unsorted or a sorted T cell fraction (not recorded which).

CDR3 nucleotide sequence: TGCGCCAGCAGCTCGCCGGGACTAGCGGGCAATGAGCAGTTCTTC. Translation gives CASSSPGLAGNEQFF. The gene calls are TRBV5-1 and TRBJ2-1, with TRBD2 matching 12 bases. The V gene end was trimmed by 3 bases and the J gene end by 6 bases; junction bases not matched to a gene: 4. The CDR3 spans 15 residues. CDR1 is SGHRS and CDR2 is YFSETQ in the germline V gene.